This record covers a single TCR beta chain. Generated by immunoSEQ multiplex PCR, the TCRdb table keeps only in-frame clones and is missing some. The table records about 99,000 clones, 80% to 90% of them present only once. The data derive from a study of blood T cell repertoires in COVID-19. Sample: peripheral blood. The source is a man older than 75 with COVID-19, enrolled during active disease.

CDR3 region: CASSDRTGIAEQFF. The CDR3, as DNA: TGTGCCAGCAGTGATAGGACAGGGATCGCTGAGCAGTTCTTC. The chain employs TRBV25-1 and TRBJ2-1; TRBD1 matches 8 bases. Trimming cost V 3 bases and J 9 bases; bases outside gene matches: 7. From germline, CDR1 is MGHDK and CDR2 SYGVNS. CDR3 length equals 14 residues.